The T cell receptor (beta chain) described here comes from a study of cytomegalovirus exposure and HLA in healthy donors. Study information: Prior work identified 100 million to 130 million unique TCR beta sequences in 150 million to 200 million T cells.

Trimming took 0 bases from V and 3 from J, leaving 11 bases between them. Germline CDR1 LGHNA, CDR2 YSLEER. This CDR3 is 16 amino acids long. PCR amplification relied on 60 Vbeta primers (plus 13 Jbeta primers). The table came from immunoSEQ multiplex PCR; TCRdb's copy has only in-frame clones and leaves some out. The data contain about 100,000 clones, roughly 78% of them singletons. Study-level points and caveats: Later on, an analysis found that several of the most significant clusters appeared to be linked to common viral pathogens, which included parvovirus B19. A later analysis showed HLA-associated TCR beta chains outstripping equally common others in clonal expansion. Owing to their indistinguishability, certain V segments, notably TRBV6-2 and TRBV6-3, were excluded.

Of note for this clone: Its matching antigen is unknown.

The chain has TRBV4-3 and TRBJ1-4; the D is unclear. This clonotype was obtained from a woman aged 55-75 years in good health and CMV-seronegative. The sequenced sample was PBMCs. The CDR3 here is CASSQDRQYPNEKLFF. Written as DNA, the CDR3 is TGCGCCAGCAGCCAAGACCGCCAGTACCCTAATGAAAAACTGTTTTTT.